Reported below is one T cell receptor (beta chain). As yet, its antigen is unknown. The sample belongs to a study of cytomegalovirus exposure and HLA in healthy donors. The primer mix had 60 Vbeta and 13 Jbeta primers. Assay used: immunoSEQ multiplex PCR; TCRdb lists only in-frame clones, some missing. The sample contains approximately 110,000 clones, around 79% of which appear only once. V shed 6 bases and J shed 8 bases, with 17 bases lying between them. Germline CDR1 reads MDHEN; CDR2 reads SYDVKM. This CDR3 is 14 amino acids long. Study-wide results and caveats: A missense variant in DCLRE1C was later tied to TCR beta V- and J-gene trimming. Reports indicate that TCR beta sequences accurately predicted the HLA-A and HLA-B alleles of most subjects. Immune exposure information available was restricted to CMV serostatus.

The sample was PBMCs. The V and J genes are TRBV28 and TRBJ2-1; weak D call: TRBD2 (6 bases). This TCR derives from a woman aged 40 to 49 in good health and CMV-seronegative. CDR3 sequence: CASSRELPGDEQFF. DNA of the CDR3: TGTGCCAGCAGCCGGGAGCTGCCGGGGGATGAGCAGTTCTTC.